This T cell receptor beta chain stems from a study of technical replicates of blood from several donors (dated by TCRdb to 2016 to 2017). To note about this clone: Its antigen is still unknown. Qualities for individual bases were not recorded, and no much larger clone is one base off.

Receptor libraries were prepared by the immunoSEQ multiplex PCR assay. TCRdb holds this immuneACCESS table with in-frame rearrangements only. Some clones are missing; in checked studies, unresolved V genes explain under half, and the rest has no known cause. The sample profile shows about 79,000 clones; approximately 92% of them were found once. The top ten clonotypes cover about 0.35% of the sample. From the germline V gene, CDR1 is MGHRA and CDR2 is YSYEKL. Here V drops 5 bases and J drops 4 bases, and the junction holds 5 bases not matched to any gene. The CDR3 spans 14 residues, from the cysteine through the phenylalanine. CDR3 DNA is the only sequence kept; it has 42 bases, read in frame from the first base.

The clonotype comes from a human donor in good health. Some clones in this sample may be carry-over from other donors' samples. The sequence links TRBV4-1 to TRBJ2-3; TRBD1 agrees with 8 junctional bases. Sequencing input: T cells isolated from PBMCs. The CDR3 has the sequence CASSKGTGADTQYF. Read as DNA, the sequence is TGCGCCAGCAGCAAAGGGACAGGAGCAGATACGCAGTATTTT.